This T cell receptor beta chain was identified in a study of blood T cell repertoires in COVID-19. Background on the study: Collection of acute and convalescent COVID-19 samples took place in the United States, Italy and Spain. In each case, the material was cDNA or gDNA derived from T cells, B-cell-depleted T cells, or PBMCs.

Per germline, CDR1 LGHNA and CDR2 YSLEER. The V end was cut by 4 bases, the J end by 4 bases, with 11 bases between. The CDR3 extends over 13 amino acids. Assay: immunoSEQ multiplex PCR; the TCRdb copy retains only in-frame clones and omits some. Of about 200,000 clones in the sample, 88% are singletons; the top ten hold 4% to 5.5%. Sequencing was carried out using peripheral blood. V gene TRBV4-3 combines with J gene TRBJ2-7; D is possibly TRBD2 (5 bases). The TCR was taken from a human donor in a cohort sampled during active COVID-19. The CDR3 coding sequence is TGCGCCAGCAGCCGAGAGAGGGTATACGAGCAGTACTTC. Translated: CASSRERVYEQYF.